This T cell receptor (beta chain) is drawn from a study of blood T cell repertoires in COVID-19. As handled by the study authors: Amplification from reference gene primers served as the basis for estimated nucleated cell counts. Repertoires were generated with immunoSEQ multiplex PCR, while TCRdb's copy carries only in-frame clones and drops some. Clone size and the V and J calls come from that table; the DNA yielded D and trimming. The table includes some 310,000 clones, about nine tenths detected once. Those enrolled, adults aged roughly 18 to 100 years, came from roughly 23 US areas. Participants' reported clinical history set cohort assignment. The CDR3 has 15 amino acids. Germline CDR1 SGHKS, CDR2 YYEKEE (reference sequence). With 1 base removed from V and 7 bases from J, the gap between germline ends came to 14 bases.

The sequence came from a woman aged 25 to 45 who had recovered from COVID-19. The material sequenced was PBMCs or T cells enriched from blood (not recorded which). The chain is built from TRBV5-5 and TRBJ1-4; weak D call: TRBD1 (5 bases). Here the CDR3 reads CASSLPPRDVEKLFF. In nucleotides, the CDR3 is TGTGCCAGCAGCTTGCCACCCAGGGATGTTGAAAAACTGTTTTTT.